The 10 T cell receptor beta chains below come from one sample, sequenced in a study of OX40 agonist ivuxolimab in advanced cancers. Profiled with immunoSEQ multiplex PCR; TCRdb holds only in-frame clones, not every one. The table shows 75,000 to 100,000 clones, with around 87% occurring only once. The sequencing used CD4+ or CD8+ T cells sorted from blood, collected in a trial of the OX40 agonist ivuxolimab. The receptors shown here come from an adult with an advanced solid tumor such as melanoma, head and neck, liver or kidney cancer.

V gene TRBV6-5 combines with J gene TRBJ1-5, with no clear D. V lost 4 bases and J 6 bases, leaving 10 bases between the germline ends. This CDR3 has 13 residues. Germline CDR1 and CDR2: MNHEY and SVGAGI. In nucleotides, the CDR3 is TGTGCCAGCAGTTCCCTCGTGGGTCAGCCCCAGCATTTT. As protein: CASSSLVGQPQHF.

This chain's CDR3 is CASSEGPGLYNEQFF. The CDR3 DNA reads as TGTGCCAGCAGTGAGGGACCGGGGCTCTACAATGAGCAGTTCTTC. The chain is built from TRBV25-1 and TRBJ2-1; D may be TRBD1 or TRBD2 (5 bases each). Germline assignment: CDR1 MGHDK and CDR2 SYGVNS. V lost 3 bases and J lost 3, with 12 bases in between. This CDR3 has 15 residues.

The CDR3 reads CASSASGTSSYEQYF. CDR3 DNA sequence: TGTGCCAGCAGCGCCTCCGGGACTAGCAGCTACGAGCAGTACTTC. V and J are TRBV9 and TRBJ2-7; 9 bases match TRBD2. CDR1 SGDLS and CDR2 YYNGEE come from the germline V gene. This CDR3 has 15 amino acids. After removal of 3 bases from V and 3 bases from J, the junction contained 7 bases not matched to a gene.

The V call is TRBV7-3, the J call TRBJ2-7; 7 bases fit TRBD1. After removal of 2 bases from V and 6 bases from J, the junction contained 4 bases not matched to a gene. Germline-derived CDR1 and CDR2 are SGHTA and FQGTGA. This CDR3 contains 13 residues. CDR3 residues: CASSLDDRAEQYF. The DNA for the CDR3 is TGTGCCAGCAGCTTAGATGACAGGGCCGAGCAGTACTTC.

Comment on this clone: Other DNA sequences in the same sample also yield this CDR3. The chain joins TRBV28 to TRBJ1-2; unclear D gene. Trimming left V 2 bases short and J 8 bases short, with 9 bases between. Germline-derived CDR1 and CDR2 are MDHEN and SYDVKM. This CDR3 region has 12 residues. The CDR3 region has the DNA TGTGCCAGCAGTTTAGGTGTTGGCGGCTACACCTTC. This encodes CASSLGVGGYTF.

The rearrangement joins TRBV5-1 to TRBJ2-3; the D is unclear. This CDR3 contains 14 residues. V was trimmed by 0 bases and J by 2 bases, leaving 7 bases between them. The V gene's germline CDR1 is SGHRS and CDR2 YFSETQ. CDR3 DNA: TGCGCCAGCAGCTTGGCCAGAAACACAGATACGCAGTATTTT. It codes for CASSLARNTDTQYF.

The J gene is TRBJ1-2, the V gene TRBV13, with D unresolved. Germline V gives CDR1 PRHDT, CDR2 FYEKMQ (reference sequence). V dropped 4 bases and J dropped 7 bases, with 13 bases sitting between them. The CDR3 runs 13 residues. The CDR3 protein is CASSSGRTFGYTF. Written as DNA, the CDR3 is TGTGCCAGCAGCTCTGGGAGGACCTTTGGCTACACCTTC.

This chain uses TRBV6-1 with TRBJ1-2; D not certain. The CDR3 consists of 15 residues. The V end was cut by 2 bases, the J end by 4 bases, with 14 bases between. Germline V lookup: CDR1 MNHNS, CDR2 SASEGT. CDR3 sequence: CASSENSGRGYGYTF. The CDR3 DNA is TGTGCCAGCAGTGAAAACTCCGGACGGGGCTATGGCTACACCTTC.

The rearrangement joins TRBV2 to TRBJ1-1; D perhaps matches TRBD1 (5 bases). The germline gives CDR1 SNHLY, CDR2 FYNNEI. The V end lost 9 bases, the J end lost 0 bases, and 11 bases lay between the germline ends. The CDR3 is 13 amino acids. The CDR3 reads CARGASMNTEAFF. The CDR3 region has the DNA TGTGCCAGAGGGGCCAGCATGAACACTGAAGCTTTCTTT.

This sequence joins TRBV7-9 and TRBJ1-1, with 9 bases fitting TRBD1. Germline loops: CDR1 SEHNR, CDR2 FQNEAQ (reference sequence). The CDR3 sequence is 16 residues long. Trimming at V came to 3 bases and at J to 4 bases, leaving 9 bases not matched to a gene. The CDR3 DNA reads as TGTGCCAGCAGCTTGGGAACCACAGGGGGCCGCACTGAAGCTTTCTTT. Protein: CASSLGTTGGRTEAFF.